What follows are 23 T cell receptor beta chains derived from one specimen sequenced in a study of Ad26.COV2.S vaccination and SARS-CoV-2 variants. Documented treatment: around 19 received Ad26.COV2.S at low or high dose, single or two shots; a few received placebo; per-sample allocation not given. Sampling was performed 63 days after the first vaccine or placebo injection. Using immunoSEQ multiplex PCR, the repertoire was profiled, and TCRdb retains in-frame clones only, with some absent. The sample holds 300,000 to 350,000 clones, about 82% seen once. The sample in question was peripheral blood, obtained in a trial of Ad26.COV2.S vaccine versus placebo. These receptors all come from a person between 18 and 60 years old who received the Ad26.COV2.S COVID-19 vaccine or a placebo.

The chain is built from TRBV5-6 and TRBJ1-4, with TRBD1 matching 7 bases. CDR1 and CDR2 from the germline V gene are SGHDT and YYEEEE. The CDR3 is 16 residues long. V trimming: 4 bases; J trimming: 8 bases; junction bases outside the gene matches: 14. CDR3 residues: CASSRTPGGGKEKLFF. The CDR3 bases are TGTGCCAGCAGCAGAACACCAGGGGGAGGGAAAGAAAAACTGTTTTTT.

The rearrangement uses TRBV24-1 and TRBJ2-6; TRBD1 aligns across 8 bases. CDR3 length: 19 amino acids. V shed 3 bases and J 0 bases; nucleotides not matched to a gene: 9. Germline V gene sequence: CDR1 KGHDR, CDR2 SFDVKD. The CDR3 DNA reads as TGTGCCACCAGTGATACTTCGGGACAGGCGTTCTCTGGGGCCAACGTCCTGACTTTC. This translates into CATSDTSGQAFSGANVLTF.

As DNA, the CDR3 is TGTGCCAGCAGCCAAGATTCGGGGCTGGGGACGGTCTCTGGAAACACCATATATTTT. Translating it yields CASSQDSGLGTVSGNTIYF. The chain recombines TRBV3-1 (or the pseudogene TRBV3-2) with TRBJ1-3; D perhaps matches TRBD1 (5 bases). Germline V gives CDR1 LGHDT, CDR2 YNNKEL (reference sequence). V gave up 0 bases and J gave up 0 bases, with 18 bases separating them. This CDR3 has 19 residues.

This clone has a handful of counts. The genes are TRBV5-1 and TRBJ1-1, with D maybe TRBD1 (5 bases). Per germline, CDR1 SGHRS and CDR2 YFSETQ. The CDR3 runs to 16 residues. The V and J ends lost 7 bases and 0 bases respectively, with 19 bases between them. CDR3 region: CASLEGLRDMNTEAFF. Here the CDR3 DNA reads TGCGCCAGCCTGGAGGGACTCAGAGACATGAACACTGAAGCTTTCTTT.

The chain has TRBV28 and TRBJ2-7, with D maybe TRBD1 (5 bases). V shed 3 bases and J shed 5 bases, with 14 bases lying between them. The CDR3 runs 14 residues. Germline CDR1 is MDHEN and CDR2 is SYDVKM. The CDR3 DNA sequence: TGTGCCAGCAGTTTGGCAGGGATGGTTAACGAGCAGTACTTC. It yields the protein CASSLAGMVNEQYF.

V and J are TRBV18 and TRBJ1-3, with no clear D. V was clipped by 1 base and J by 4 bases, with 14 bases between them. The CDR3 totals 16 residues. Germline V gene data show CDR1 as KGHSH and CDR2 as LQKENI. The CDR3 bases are TGTGCCAGCTCACCACAGAACAGCCGGCCCGGAAACACCATATATTTT. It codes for CASSPQNSRPGNTIYF.

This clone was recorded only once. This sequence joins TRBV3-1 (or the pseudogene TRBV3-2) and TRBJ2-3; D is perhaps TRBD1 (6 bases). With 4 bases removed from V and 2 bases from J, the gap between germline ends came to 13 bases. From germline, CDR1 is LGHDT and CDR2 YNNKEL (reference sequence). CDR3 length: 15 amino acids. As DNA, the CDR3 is TGTGCCAGCAGCCGTAGGACAGTAGACACAGATACGCAGTATTTT. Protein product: CASSRRTVDTDTQYF.

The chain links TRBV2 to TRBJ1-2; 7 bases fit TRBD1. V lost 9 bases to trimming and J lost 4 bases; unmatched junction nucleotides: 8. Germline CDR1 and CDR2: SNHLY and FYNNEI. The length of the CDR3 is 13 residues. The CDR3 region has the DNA TGTGCCAGGAAGAAAACAGGGGTCTATGGCTACACCTTC. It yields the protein CARKKTGVYGYTF.

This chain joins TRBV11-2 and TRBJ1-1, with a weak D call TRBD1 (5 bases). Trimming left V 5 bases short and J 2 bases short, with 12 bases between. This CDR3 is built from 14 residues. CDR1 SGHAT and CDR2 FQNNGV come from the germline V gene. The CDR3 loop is CASSPDSFNTEAFF. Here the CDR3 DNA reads TGTGCCAGCAGCCCAGACAGTTTTAACACTGAAGCTTTCTTT.

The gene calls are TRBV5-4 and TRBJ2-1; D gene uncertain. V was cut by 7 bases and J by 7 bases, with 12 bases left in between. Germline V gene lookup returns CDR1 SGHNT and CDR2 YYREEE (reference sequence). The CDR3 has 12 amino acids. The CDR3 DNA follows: TGTGCCAGCGAGTCGCGTCTGAATGAGCAGTTCTTC. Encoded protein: CASESRLNEQFF.

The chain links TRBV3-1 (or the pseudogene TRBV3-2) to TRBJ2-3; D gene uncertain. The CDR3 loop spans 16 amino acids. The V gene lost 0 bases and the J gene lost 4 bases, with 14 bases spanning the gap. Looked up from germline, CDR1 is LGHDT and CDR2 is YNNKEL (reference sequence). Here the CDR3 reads CASSQDFSLIPDTQYF. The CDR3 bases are TGTGCCAGCAGCCAAGATTTCAGCCTAATCCCAGATACGCAGTATTTT.

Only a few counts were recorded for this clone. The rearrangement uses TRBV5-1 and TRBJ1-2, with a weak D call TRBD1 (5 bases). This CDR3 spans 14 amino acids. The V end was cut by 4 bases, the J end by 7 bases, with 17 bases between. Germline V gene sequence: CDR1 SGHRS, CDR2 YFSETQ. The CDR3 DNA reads TGCGCCAGCAGCCCCGGGGGGGTTTTATTTGGCTACACCTTC. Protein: CASSPGGVLFGYTF.

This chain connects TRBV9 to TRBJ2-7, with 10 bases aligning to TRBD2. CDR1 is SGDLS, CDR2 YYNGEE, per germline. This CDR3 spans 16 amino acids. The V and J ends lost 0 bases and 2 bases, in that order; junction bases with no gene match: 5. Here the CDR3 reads CASSVAGGTSAYEQYF. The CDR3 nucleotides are TGTGCCAGCAGCGTAGCAGGGGGGACTAGCGCCTACGAGCAGTACTTC.

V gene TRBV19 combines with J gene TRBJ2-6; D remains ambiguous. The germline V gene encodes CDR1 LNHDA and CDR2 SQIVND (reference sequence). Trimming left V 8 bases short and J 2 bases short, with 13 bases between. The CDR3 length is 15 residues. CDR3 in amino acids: CASQDLIAGANVLTF. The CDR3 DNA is TGTGCCAGTCAAGACCTAATCGCTGGGGCCAACGTCCTGACTTTC. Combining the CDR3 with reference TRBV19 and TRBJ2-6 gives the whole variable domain DGGITQSPKYLFRKEGQNVTLSCEQNLNHDAMYWYRQDPGQGLRLIYYSQIVNDFQKGDIAEGYSVSREKKESFPLTVTSAQKNPTAFYLCASQDLIAGANVLTFGAGSRLTVL.

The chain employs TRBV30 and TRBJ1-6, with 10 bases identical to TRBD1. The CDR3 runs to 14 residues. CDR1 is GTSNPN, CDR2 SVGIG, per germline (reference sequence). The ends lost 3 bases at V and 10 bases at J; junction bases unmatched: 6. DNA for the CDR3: TGTGCCTGGAGCCGGGACAGGGGAAGGTCACCCCTCCACTTT. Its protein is CAWSRDRGRSPLHF.

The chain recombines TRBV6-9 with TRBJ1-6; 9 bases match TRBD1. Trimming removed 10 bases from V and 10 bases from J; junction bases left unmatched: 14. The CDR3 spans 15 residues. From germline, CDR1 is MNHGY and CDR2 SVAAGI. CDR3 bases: TGTGCCACCTCTAAAGGTGGGACAGGGCTATCACCCCTCCACTTT. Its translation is CATSKGGTGLSPLHF.

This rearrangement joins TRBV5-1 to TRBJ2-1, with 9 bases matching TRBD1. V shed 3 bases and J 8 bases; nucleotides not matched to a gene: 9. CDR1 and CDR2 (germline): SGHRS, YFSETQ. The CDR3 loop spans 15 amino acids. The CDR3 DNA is TGCGCCAGCAGCTGGCGGGACAGGGCTAGCGATGAGCAGTTCTTC. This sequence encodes CASSWRDRASDEQFF.

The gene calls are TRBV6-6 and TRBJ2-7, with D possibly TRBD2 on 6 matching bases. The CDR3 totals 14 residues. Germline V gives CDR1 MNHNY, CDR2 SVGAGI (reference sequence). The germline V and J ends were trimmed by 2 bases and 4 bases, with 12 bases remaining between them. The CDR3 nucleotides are TGTGCCAGCAGTTACCGGGGGTTTCTGTACGAGCAGTACTTC. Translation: CASSYRGFLYEQYF.

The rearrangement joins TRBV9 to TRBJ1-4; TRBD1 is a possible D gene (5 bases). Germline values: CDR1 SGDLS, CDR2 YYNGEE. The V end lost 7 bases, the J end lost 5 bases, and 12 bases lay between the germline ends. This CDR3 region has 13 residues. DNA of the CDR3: TGTGCCAGCGGGGCAGGCCTGAATGAAAAACTGTTTTTT. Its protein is CASGAGLNEKLFF.

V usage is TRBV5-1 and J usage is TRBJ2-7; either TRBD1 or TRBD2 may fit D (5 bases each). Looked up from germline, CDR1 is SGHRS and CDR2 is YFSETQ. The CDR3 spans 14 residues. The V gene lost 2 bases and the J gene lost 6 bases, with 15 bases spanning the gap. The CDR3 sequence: CASSFLGASAEQYF. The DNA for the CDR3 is TGCGCCAGCAGCTTTCTCGGGGCATCGGCCGAGCAGTACTTC.

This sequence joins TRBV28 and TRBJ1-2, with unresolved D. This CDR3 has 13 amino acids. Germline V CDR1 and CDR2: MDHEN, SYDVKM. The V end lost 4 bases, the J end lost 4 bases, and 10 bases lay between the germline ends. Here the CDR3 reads CASSSDNPYGYTF. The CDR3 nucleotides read TGTGCCAGCAGTTCAGACAACCCCTATGGCTACACCTTC.

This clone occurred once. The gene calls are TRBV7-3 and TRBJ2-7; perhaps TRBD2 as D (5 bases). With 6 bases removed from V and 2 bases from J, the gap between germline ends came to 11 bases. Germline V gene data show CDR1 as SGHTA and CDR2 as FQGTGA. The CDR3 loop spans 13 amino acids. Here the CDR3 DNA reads TGTGCCAGCAGTCTCGAGGGCGCCTACGAGCAGTACTTC. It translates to CASSLEGAYEQYF.

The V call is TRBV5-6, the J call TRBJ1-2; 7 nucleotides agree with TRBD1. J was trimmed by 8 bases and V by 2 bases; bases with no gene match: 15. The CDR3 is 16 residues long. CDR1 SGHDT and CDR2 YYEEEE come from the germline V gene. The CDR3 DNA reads TGTGCCAGCAGCTTTTCCCGACAGGGAAGAACGGCCGGCTACACCTTC. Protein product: CASSFSRQGRTAGYTF.